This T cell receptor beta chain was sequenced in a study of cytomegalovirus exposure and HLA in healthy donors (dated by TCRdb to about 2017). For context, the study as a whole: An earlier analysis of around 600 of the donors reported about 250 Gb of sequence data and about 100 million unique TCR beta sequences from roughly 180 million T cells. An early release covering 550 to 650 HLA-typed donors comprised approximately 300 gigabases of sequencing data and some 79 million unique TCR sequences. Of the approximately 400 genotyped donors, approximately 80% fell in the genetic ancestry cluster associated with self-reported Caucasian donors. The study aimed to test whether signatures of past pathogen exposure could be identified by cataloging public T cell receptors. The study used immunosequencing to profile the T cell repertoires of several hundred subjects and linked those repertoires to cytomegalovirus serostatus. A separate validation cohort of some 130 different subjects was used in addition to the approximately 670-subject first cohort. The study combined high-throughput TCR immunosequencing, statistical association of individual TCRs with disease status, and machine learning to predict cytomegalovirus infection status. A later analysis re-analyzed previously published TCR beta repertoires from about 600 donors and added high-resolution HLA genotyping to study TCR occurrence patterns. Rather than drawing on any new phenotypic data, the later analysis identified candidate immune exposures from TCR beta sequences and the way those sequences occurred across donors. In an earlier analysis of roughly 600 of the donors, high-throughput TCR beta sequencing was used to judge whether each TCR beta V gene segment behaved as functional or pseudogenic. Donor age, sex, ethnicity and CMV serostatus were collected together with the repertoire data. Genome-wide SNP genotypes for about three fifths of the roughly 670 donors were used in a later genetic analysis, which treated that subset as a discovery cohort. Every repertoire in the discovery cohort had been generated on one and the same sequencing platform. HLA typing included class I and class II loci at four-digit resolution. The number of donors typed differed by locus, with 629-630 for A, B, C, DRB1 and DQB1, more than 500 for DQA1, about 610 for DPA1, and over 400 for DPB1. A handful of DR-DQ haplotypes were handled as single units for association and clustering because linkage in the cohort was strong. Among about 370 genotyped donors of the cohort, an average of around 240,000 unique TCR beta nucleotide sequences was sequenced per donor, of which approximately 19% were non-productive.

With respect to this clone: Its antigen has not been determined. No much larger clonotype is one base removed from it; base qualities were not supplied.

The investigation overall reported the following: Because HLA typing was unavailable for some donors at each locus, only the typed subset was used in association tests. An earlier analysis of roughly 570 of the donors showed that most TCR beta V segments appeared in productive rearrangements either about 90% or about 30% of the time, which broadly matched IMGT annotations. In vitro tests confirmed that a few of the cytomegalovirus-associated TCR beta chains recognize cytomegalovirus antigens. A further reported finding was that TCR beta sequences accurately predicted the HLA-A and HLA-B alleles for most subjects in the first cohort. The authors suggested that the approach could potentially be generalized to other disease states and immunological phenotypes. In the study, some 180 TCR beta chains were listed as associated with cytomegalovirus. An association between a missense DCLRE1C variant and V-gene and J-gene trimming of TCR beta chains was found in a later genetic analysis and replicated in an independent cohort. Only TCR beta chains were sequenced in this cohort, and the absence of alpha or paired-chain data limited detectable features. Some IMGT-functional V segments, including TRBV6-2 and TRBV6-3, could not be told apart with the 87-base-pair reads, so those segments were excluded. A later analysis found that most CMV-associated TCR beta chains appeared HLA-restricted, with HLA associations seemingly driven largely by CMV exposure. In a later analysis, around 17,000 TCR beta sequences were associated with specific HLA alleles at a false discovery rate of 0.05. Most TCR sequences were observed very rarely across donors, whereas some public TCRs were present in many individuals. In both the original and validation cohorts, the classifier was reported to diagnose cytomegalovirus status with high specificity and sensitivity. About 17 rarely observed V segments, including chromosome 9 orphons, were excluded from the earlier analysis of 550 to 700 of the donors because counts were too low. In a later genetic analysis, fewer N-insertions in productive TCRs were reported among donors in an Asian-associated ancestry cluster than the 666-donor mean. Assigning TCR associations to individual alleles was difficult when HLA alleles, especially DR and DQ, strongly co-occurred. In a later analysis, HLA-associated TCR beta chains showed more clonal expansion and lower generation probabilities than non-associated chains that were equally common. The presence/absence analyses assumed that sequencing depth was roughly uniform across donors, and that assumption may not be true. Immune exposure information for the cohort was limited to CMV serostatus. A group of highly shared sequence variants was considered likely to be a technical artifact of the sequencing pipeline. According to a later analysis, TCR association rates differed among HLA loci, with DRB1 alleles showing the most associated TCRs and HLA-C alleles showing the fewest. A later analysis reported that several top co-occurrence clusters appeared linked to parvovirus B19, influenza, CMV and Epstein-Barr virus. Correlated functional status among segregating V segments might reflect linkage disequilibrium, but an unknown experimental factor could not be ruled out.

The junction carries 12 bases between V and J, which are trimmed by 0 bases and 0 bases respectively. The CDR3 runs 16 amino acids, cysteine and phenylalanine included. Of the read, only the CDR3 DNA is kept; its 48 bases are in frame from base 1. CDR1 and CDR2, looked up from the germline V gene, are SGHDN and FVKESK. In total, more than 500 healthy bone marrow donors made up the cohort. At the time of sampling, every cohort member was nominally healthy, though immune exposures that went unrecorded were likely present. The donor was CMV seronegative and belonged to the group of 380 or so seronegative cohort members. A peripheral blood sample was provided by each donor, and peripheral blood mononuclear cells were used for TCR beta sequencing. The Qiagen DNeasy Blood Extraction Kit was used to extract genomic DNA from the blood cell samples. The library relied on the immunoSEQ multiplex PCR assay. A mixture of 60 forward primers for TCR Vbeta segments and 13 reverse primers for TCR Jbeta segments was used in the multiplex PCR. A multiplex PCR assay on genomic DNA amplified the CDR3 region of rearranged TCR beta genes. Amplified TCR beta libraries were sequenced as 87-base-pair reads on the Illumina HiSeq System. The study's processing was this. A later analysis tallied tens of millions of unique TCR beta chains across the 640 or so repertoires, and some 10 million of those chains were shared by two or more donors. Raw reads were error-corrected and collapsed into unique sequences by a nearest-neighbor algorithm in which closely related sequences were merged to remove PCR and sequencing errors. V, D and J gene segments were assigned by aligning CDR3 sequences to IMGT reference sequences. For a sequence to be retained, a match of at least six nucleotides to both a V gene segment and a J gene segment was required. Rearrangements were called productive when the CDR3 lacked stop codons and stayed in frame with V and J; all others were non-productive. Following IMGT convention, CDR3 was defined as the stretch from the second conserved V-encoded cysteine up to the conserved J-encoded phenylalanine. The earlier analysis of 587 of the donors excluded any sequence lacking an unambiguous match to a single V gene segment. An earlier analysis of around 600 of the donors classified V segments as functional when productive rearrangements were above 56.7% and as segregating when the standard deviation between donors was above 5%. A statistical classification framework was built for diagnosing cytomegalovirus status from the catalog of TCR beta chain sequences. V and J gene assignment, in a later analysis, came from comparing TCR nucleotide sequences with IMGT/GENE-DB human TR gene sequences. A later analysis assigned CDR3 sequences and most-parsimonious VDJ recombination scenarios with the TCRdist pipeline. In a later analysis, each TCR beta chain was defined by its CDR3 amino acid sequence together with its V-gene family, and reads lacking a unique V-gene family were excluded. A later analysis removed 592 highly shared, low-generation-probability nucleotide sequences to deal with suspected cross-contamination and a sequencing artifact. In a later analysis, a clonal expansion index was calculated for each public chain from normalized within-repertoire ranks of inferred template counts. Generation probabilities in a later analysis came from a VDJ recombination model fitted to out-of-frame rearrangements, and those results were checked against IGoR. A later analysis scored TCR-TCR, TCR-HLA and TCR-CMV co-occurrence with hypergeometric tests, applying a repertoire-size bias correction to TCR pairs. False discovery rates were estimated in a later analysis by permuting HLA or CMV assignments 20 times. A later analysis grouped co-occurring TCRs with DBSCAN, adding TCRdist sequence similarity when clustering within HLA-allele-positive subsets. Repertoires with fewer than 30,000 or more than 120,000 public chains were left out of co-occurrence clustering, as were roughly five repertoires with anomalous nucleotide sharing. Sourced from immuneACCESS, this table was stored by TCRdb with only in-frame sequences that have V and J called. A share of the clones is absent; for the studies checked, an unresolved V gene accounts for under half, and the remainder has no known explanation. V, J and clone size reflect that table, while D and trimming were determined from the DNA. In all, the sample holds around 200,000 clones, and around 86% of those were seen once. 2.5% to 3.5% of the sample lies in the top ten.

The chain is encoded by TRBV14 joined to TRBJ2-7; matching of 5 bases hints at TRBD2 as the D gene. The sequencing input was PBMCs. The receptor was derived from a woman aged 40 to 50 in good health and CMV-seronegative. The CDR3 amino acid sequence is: CASSQDSSGSSYEQYF. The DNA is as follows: TGTGCCAGCAGCCAAGATTCAAGCGGCAGCTCCTACGAGCAGTACTTC.